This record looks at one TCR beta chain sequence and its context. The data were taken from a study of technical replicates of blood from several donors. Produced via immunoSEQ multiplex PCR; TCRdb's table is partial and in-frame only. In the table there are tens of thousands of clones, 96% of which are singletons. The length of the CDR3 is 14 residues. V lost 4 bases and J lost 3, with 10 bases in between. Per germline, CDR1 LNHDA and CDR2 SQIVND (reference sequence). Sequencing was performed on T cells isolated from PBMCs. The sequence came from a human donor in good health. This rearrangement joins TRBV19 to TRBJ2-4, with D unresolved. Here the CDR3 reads CASSTGIGKNIQYF. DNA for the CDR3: TGTGCCAGTAGTACGGGTATCGGCAAAAACATTCAGTACTTC.